The 12 T cell receptor beta chains reported below all come from one sample, sequenced in a study of cytomegalovirus exposure and HLA in healthy donors. The PCR employed 60 Vbeta primers together with 13 Jbeta primers. The method was immunoSEQ multiplex PCR; TCRdb's version includes in-frame clones alone and lacks a portion of them. In the table there are some 140,000 clones, 65% to 70% of which are singletons. The material sequenced was PBMCs. These receptors originate from a human donor in good health.

This clone has a handful of counts. The rearrangement joins TRBV28 to TRBJ2-7; the match to TRBD1 covers 9 bases. The V gene end was trimmed by 5 bases and the J gene end by 5 bases; junction bases not matched to a gene: 7. Germline loops: CDR1 MDHEN, CDR2 SYDVKM. CDR3 size: 14 residues. CDR3 sequence reads: CASSAGQGPNEQYF. As DNA, the CDR3 is TGTGCCAGCAGTGCGGGACAGGGCCCCAACGAGCAGTACTTC.

The CDR3 region has the DNA TGCGCCAGCAGCTTGCCGGGACAGGGGGGGGAGACCCAGTACTTC. Protein sequence: CASSLPGQGGETQYF. The V gene is TRBV5-1, the J gene TRBJ2-5; 11 positions match TRBD1. This CDR3 spans 15 amino acids. Germline V lookup: CDR1 SGHRS, CDR2 YFSETQ. V trimming: 1 base; J trimming: 5 bases; junction bases outside the gene matches: 4. Together with reference TRBV5-1 and TRBJ2-5, the CDR3 gives the full variable domain: KAGVTQTPRYLIKTRGQQVTLSCSPISGHRSVSWYQQTPGQGLQFLFEYFSETQRNKGNFPGRFSGRQFSNSRSEMNVSTLELGDSALYLCASSLPGQGGETQYFGPGTRLLVL.

This rearrangement joins TRBV19 to TRBJ1-2; 7 bases map to TRBD1. The CDR3 covers 12 residues. V gave up 3 bases and J gave up 6 bases; unmatched junction bases: 1. The V gene's germline CDR1 is LNHDA and CDR2 SQIVND (reference sequence). The CDR3 sequence is CASSITGDGYTF. As DNA, the CDR3 is TGTGCCAGTAGTATCACAGGGGATGGCTACACCTTC.

J is TRBJ2-7 and V is TRBV5-1; TRBD2 aligns across 15 bases. Germline CDR1 is SGHRS and CDR2 is YFSETQ. V was pared by 4 bases and J by 7 bases, with 6 bases of the junction left unmatched. The CDR3 is 15 residues long. The CDR3 region is CASSKPGLAGGEQYF. The CDR3 coding sequence is TGCGCCAGCAGCAAACCGGGACTAGCGGGAGGAGAGCAGTACTTC.

This clone was seen a few times. The rearrangement uses TRBV6-4 and TRBJ2-3; tentatively, D is TRBD1 (5 bases). Germline V gene data show CDR1 as MRHNA and CDR2 as SNTAGT. V was shortened by 2 bases and J by 0 bases, with 12 bases between the two germline ends. The length of the CDR3 is 16 residues. The CDR3 DNA is TGTGCCAGCAGTGACGGGGCAGGGTCTAGCACAGATACGCAGTATTTT. Protein product: CASSDGAGSSTDTQYF.

This chain joins TRBV6-5 and TRBJ2-7, with 9 bases lining up with TRBD2. Germline-derived CDR1 and CDR2 are MNHEY and SVGAGI. V was clipped by 0 bases and J by 7 bases; unmatched bases: 10. The CDR3 covers 16 residues. The DNA of the CDR3 is TGTGCCAGCAGTTACTCGACCGGCAGCGGGAGGAGTGAGCAGTACTTC. Amino acids: CASSYSTGSGRSEQYF.

V and J are TRBV10-3 and TRBJ2-7; possibly TRBD2 for D (6 bases). This CDR3 is built from 15 residues. With 5 bases removed from V and 5 bases from J, the gap between germline ends came to 19 bases. Per the germline V gene, CDR1 is ENHRY and CDR2 is SYGVKD. In nucleotides, the CDR3 is TGTGCCATCAGTTACAATCTGGAGGGCCGCAACGAGCAGTACTTC. It yields the protein CAISYNLEGRNEQYF.

J is TRBJ2-7 and V is TRBV28; 7 bases fit TRBD1. The CDR3 is made up of 14 amino acids. The V segment lost 7 bases and the J segment 2 bases; nucleotides outside the gene matches: 8. Germline assignment: CDR1 MDHEN and CDR2 SYDVKM. CDR3 coding DNA: TGTGCCAGCATCAGAGACAGGGCCGCCTACGAGCAGTACTTC. It codes for CASIRDRAAYEQYF.

This chain links TRBV19 with TRBJ2-2; 7 bases are shared with TRBD2. The J segment lost 5 bases and the V segment lost 7 bases, leaving 7 bases of the junction unmatched. Germline lookup yields CDR1 LNHDA and CDR2 SQIVND (reference sequence). The CDR3 is made up of 14 amino acids. CDR3 amino acids: CASTEAGRTGELFF. Written as DNA, the CDR3 is TGTGCCAGTACTGAAGCGGGAAGAACCGGGGAGCTGTTTTTT.

This chain uses TRBV9 with TRBJ1-4; D call uncertain. Trimming removed 0 bases at V and 2 bases at J, with 8 bases between. The germline V gene encodes CDR1 SGDLS and CDR2 YYNGEE. The CDR3 totals 15 residues. In DNA form, the CDR3 reads TGTGCCAGCAGCGTAGGAGGGTCCACTAATGAAAAACTGTTTTTT. Translation: CASSVGGSTNEKLFF.

The gene calls are TRBV27 and TRBJ1-5; no reliable D call. The germline CDR1 and CDR2 sequences are MNHEY and SMNVEV (reference sequence). There are 15 residues in the CDR3. Trimming removed 3 bases from V and 1 base from J, with 10 bases in between. The CDR3 protein is CASSFNRESNQPQHF. CDR3 coding DNA: TGTGCCAGCAGTTTCAACCGAGAGAGCAATCAGCCCCAGCATTTT.

This clone was observed a handful of times. The chain is built from TRBV2 and TRBJ1-4, with TRBD1 identical over 7 bases. Germline CDR1 reads SNHLY; CDR2 reads FYNNEI. The CDR3 covers 14 residues. V dropped 6 bases and J dropped 3; count of bases not matched to a gene: 4. CDR3 nucleotides: TGTGCCAGCAGGCGACAGGGATCTAATGAAAAACTGTTTTTT. Amino acid sequence: CASRRQGSNEKLFF. The whole variable domain, filled in from reference TRBV2 and TRBJ1-4, reads EPEVTQTPSHQVTQMGQEVILRCVPISNHLYFYWYRQILGQKVEFLVSFYNNEISEKSEIFDDQFSVERPDGSNFTLKIRSTKLEDSAMYFCASRRQGSNEKLFFGSGTQLSVL.